A selection of T cell receptor beta chains follows, all from one sample in a study of OX40 agonist ivuxolimab in advanced cancers. Produced via immunoSEQ multiplex PCR; TCRdb's table is partial and in-frame only. Among 70,000 to 95,000 clones listed, approximately 91% were seen once. The sequenced sample was CD4+ or CD8+ T cells sorted from blood, obtained in a trial of the OX40 agonist ivuxolimab. The receptors here all came from an adult with an advanced solid tumor such as melanoma, head and neck, liver or kidney cancer. CDR3s include the opening cysteine and the closing phenylalanine or tryptophan. Fields, in order: D gene, J gene, V gene, clone size, CDR3 DNA, CDR3 protein. A D gene is named only where the DNA matches it firmly. Clone size is stated in some rows and not others, as once, few, many or a class when expanded.

D: TRBD1
J: TRBJ1-5
V: TRBV19
size: NA
DNA: TGTGCCAGTAGTATCGACAGGGAAAATCAGCCCCAGCATTTT
CDR3: CASSIDRENQPQHF

D: TRBD2
J: TRBJ2-7
V: TRBV19
size: NA
DNA: TGTGCCAGTAGTATGTCTAGCGGGGGAGGCTACGAGCAGTACTTC
CDR3: CASSMSSGGGYEQYF

D: NA
J: TRBJ2-7
V: TRBV29-1
size: once
DNA: TGCAGCGTTGGGCAGGGCCACTACGAGCAGTACTTC
CDR3: CSVGQGHYEQYF

D: NA
J: TRBJ2-6
V: TRBV2
size: NA
DNA: TGTGCCAGCAGTGAGACAGGCTCTGGGGCCAACGTCCTGACTTTC
CDR3: CASSETGSGANVLTF

D: NA
J: TRBJ1-2
V: TRBV10-3
size: NA
DNA: TGTGCCATCAGTGAACGCGACAGTTCTGGCTACACCTTC
CDR3: CAISERDSSGYTF

D: TRBD1
J: TRBJ2-7
V: TRBV5-6
size: NA
DNA: TGTGCCAGCAGCCTCAACCCAGTTTACAGGGGCTACGAGCAGTACTTC
CDR3: CASSLNPVYRGYEQYF

D: TRBD1
J: TRBJ2-5
V: TRBV9
size: NA
DNA: TGTGCCAGCAGCGGCCGGGGACGCAGGGGGCCCGAGACCCAGTACTTC
CDR3: CASSGRGRRGPETQYF

D: NA
J: TRBJ2-7
V: TRBV7-2
size: NA
DNA: TGTGCCAGCAGCCTAGATGGGCTCCCCTACGAGCAGTACTTC
CDR3: CASSLDGLPYEQYF

D: NA
J: TRBJ2-4
V: TRBV5-5
size: NA
DNA: TGTGCCAGCACCATTTCCCTAGCCAAAAACATTCAGTACTTC
CDR3: CASTISLAKNIQYF

D: TRBD1
J: TRBJ2-7
V: TRBV4-3
size: NA
DNA: TGCGCCAGCAGCCAAGTAAGGGACAGATACGAGCAGTACTTC
CDR3: CASSQVRDRYEQYF

D: NA
J: TRBJ1-2
V: TRBV19
size: NA
DNA: TGTGCCAGTAGTATTGGAAGGGTGGATGGCTACACCTTC
CDR3: CASSIGRVDGYTF

D: NA
J: TRBJ1-6
V: TRBV5-1
size: few
DNA: TGCGCCAGCAGCCTGGACAGAAATAATTCACCCCTCCACTTT
CDR3: CASSLDRNNSPLHF

D: NA
J: TRBJ1-1
V: TRBV7-2
size: NA
DNA: TGTGCCAGCAGCTTAACCGGGCAGAACACTGAAGCTTTCTTT
CDR3: CASSLTGQNTEAFF

D: NA
J: TRBJ2-3
V: TRBV18
size: NA
DNA: TGTGCCAGCTCACCAACGTCAGGATCTAGCACAGATACGCAGTATTTT
CDR3: CASSPTSGSSTDTQYF

D: NA
J: TRBJ2-1
V: TRBV7-9
size: NA
DNA: TGTGCCAGCAGCTTAGGAAGGTCTAGCGTTTACAATGAGCAGTTCTTC
CDR3: CASSLGRSSVYNEQFF

D: NA
J: TRBJ1-4
V: TRBV7-9
size: NA
DNA: TGTGCCAGCAGCTTAGACAGGGTCGGGGAAAAACTGTTTTTT
CDR3: CASSLDRVGEKLFF

D: NA
J: TRBJ2-7
V: TRBV5-6
size: NA
DNA: TGTGCCAGCAGCTTGCTTCCCCAATACGAGCAGTACTTC
CDR3: CASSLLPQYEQYF

D: NA
J: TRBJ2-7
V: TRBV28
size: once
DNA: TGTGCCAGCAACCAGGGCTACGAGCAGTACTTC
CDR3: CASNQGYEQYF

D: NA
J: TRBJ2-3
V: TRBV6-5
size: NA
DNA: TGTGCCAGCAGTACAACAGGGCCAGATACGCAGTATTTT
CDR3: CASSTTGPDTQYF

D: TRBD1
J: TRBJ1-2
V: TRBV11-2
size: NA
DNA: TGTGCCAGCAGCCAGGACAGGGGATATGGGTATGGCTACACCTTC
CDR3: CASSQDRGYGYGYTF

D: NA
J: TRBJ1-5
V: TRBV7-7
size: NA
DNA: TGTGCCAGCAGCCCCCGAAGGGCCTCGGGGCCCCAGCATTTT
CDR3: CASSPRRASGPQHF

D: NA
J: TRBJ2-1
V: TRBV5-5
size: few
DNA: TGTGCCAGCCTCGGACACGACAATGAGCAGTTCTTC
CDR3: CASLGHDNEQFF

D: NA
J: TRBJ2-7
V: TRBV7-6
size: NA
DNA: TGTGCCAGCAGCGGGAGGGACAGGAATTACGAGCAGTACTTC
CDR3: CASSGRDRNYEQYF

D: TRBD2
J: TRBJ2-3
V: TRBV7-2
size: once
DNA: TGTGCCAGCAGCTTAGCGGGAGGGCGGACAGATACGCAGTATTTT
CDR3: CASSLAGGRTDTQYF

D: TRBD2
J: TRBJ2-1
V: TRBV19
size: NA
DNA: TGTGCCAGTAGTATAGGCCCCTATACTAGCGGCGAGCAGTTCTTC
CDR3: CASSIGPYTSGEQFF

D: NA
J: TRBJ2-5
V: TRBV7-2
size: NA
DNA: TGTGCCAGCACCGTGGGGACGCTCAATGGGGAGACCCAGTACTTC
CDR3: CASTVGTLNGETQYF

D: NA
J: TRBJ1-2
V: TRBV7-2
size: NA
DNA: TGTGCCAGCAGCTTAAATCGGGCGAACTATGGCTACACCTTC
CDR3: CASSLNRANYGYTF

D: TRBD2
J: TRBJ2-1
V: TRBV5-1
size: NA
DNA: TGCGCCAGCAGCCTAGCGGGGAGCTCCTACAATGAGCAGTTCTTC
CDR3: CASSLAGSSYNEQFF

D: NA
J: TRBJ2-6
V: TRBV18
size: NA
DNA: TGTGCCAGCTCACCGACTACAGGGATCTCTGGGGCCAACGTCCTGACTTTC
CDR3: CASSPTTGISGANVLTF

D: NA
J: TRBJ2-7
V: TRBV6-5
size: once
DNA: TGTGCCAGCAGGCCCCCGGGGTCGGGCTACGAGCAGTACTTC
CDR3: CASRPPGSGYEQYF

D: TRBD2
J: TRBJ2-1
V: TRBV14
size: NA
DNA: TGTGCCAGCAGCGGAGCGGGAGACTCCTACAATGAGCAGTTCTTC
CDR3: CASSGAGDSYNEQFF

D: TRBD2
J: TRBJ2-1
V: TRBV10-3
size: once
DNA: TGTGCCATCAGTGAACGGGAGGAAGAGCAGTTCTTC
CDR3: CAISEREEEQFF

D: TRBD1
J: TRBJ2-7
V: TRBV20-1
size: NA
DNA: TGCAGTGCTCCAGGGGGCCACGAGCAGTACTTC
CDR3: CSAPGGHEQYF

D: NA
J: TRBJ2-5
V: TRBV6-5
size: NA
DNA: TGTGCCAGCAGTTACTCGACAAGAAGAGAGACCCAGTACTTC
CDR3: CASSYSTRRETQYF

D: TRBD2
J: TRBJ2-1
V: TRBV6-1
size: NA
DNA: TGTGCCAGCAAACTAGCGGGAGGGGGGAATGAGCAGTTCTTC
CDR3: CASKLAGGGNEQFF

D: NA
J: TRBJ2-3
V: TRBV28
size: NA
DNA: TGTGCCAGCTATAGGAAGCAAACTGATACGCAGTATTTT
CDR3: CASYRKQTDTQYF

D: TRBD1
J: TRBJ2-2
V: TRBV28
size: NA
DNA: TGTGCCAGCAGCCAAGCCGACAGGGCGAACACCGGGGAGCTGTTTTTT
CDR3: CASSQADRANTGELFF

D: NA
J: TRBJ2-4
V: TRBV19
size: NA
DNA: TGTGCCAGTAGTATAGAAGGCGGGACAGCCCTTCTAGCCAAAAACATTCAGTACTTC
CDR3: CASSIEGGTALLAKNIQYF

D: NA
J: TRBJ1-4
V: TRBV6-6
size: NA
DNA: TGTGCCAGCAGTTCCCCAGGGTCGGGGAATGAAAAACTGTTTTTT
CDR3: CASSSPGSGNEKLFF

D: NA
J: TRBJ1-1
V: TRBV6-6
size: once
DNA: TGTGCCAGCAGCAAATTGAAGGGGCTAGGCACTGAAGCTTTCTTT
CDR3: CASSKLKGLGTEAFF

D: NA
J: TRBJ2-7
V: TRBV5-1
size: NA
DNA: TGCGCCAGCAACCTCGCCGGGACGGGCCCCTACGAGCAGTACTTC
CDR3: CASNLAGTGPYEQYF

D: NA
J: TRBJ2-7
V: TRBV5-1
size: NA
DNA: TGCGCCAGCAGCTTGTCTGGCCACGAGCAGTACTTC
CDR3: CASSLSGHEQYF

D: TRBD1
J: TRBJ1-2
V: TRBV14
size: NA
DNA: TGTGCCAGCAGCCAAGGGACAGGGCGGAACTATGGCTACACCTTC
CDR3: CASSQGTGRNYGYTF

D: NA
J: TRBJ2-1
V: TRBV2
size: few
DNA: TGTGCCAGCAGTGAGGGGGAGAATGAGCAGTTCTTC
CDR3: CASSEGENEQFF

D: TRBD1
J: TRBJ1-1
V: TRBV7-9
size: NA
DNA: TGTGCCAGCGTAACTCGGGGGACAGGGGGCACTGAAGCTTTCTTT
CDR3: CASVTRGTGGTEAFF

D: TRBD2
J: TRBJ2-7
V: TRBV2
size: NA
DNA: TGTGCCAGCACGGGCTTAGCGGGAGGGCCAAGGGCAGGCGAGCAGTACTTC
CDR3: CASTGLAGGPRAGEQYF

D: TRBD2
J: TRBJ2-7
V: TRBV5-4
size: few
DNA: TGTGCCAGCAGCTTTGGTGGGACTAGCGGCTACGAGCAGTACTTC
CDR3: CASSFGGTSGYEQYF

D: NA
J: TRBJ2-7
V: TRBV6-6
size: NA
DNA: TGTGCCAGCAGTTACCGGAACCCCTACGAGCAGTACTTC
CDR3: CASSYRNPYEQYF

D: TRBD2
J: TRBJ2-1
V: TRBV4-3
size: NA
DNA: TGCGCCAGCAGCCACGCTAGCGGGAGAAGCGATGAGCAGTTCTTC
CDR3: CASSHASGRSDEQFF

D: TRBD2
J: TRBJ2-7
V: TRBV11-2
size: NA
DNA: TGTGCCAGCAGCTTATTGTCTAGCGGGAGTAGCTACGAGCAGTACTTC
CDR3: CASSLLSSGSSYEQYF

D: TRBD1
J: TRBJ1-5
V: TRBV10-3
size: once
DNA: TGTGCCATCAGTGACGACAGGGGGAATCAGCCCCAGCATTTT
CDR3: CAISDDRGNQPQHF

D: TRBD1
J: TRBJ1-5
V: TRBV18
size: once
DNA: TGTGCCAGCTCACCACAGACAGGGGATCAGCCCCAGCATTTT
CDR3: CASSPQTGDQPQHF

D: NA
J: TRBJ2-4
V: TRBV5-1
size: once
DNA: TGCGCCAGCAGCCCGGGACCCAATTCGGACATTCAGTACTTC
CDR3: CASSPGPNSDIQYF

D: NA
J: TRBJ2-7
V: TRBV5-4
size: NA
DNA: TGTGCCAGCAGCTTGAATGCGGGTAGCTACGAGCAGTACTTC
CDR3: CASSLNAGSYEQYF

D: NA
J: TRBJ1-5
V: TRBV19
size: once
DNA: TGTGCCAGTAGTACCACGGGACGAAGCAATCAGCCCCAGCATTTT
CDR3: CASSTTGRSNQPQHF

D: NA
J: TRBJ2-1
V: TRBV15
size: NA
DNA: TGTGCCACCAGCACCGACAGGGAGGACAATGAGCAGTTCTTC
CDR3: CATSTDREDNEQFF

D: TRBD1
J: TRBJ1-4
V: TRBV30
size: NA
DNA: TGTGCCTGGAACCCAGGGGGTGAAAAACTGTTTTTT
CDR3: CAWNPGGEKLFF

D: NA
J: TRBJ2-7
V: TRBV5-4
size: NA
DNA: TGTGCCACGTCGGGGGGCACCTCCTACGAGCAGTACTTC
CDR3: CATSGGTSYEQYF